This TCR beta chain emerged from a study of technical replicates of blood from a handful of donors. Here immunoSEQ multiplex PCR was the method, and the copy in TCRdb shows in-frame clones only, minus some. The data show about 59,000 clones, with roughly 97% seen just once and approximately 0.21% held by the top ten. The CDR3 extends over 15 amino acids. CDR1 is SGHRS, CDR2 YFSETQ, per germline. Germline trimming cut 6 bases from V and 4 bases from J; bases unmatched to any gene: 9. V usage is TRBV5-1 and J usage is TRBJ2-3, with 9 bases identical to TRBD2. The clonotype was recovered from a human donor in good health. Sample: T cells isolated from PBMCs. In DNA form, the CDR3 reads TGCGCCAGCAAAGCTAGCGGGGCGGCGTCAGATACGCAGTATTTT. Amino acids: CASKASGAASDTQYF.